Below are 10 T cell receptor beta chains sequenced from a single sample in a study of shared clonotypes between healthy human individuals. Data came from immunoSEQ multiplex PCR; TCRdb stores just in-frame clones and leaves some out. This sample has 2,500,000 or so clones, with approximately 94% found just once. Specimen: naive CD4+ T cells sorted from blood. Indicated subset: CD45RA+ positively selected. These receptor sequences come from a man younger than 35 in good health.

The gene calls are TRBV5-1 and TRBJ2-7; D is ambiguous. This CDR3 contains 14 residues. V lost 0 bases and J lost 4, with 11 bases in between. CDR1 is SGHRS and CDR2 is YFSETQ in the germline V gene. CDR3 amino acids: CASSLDVTAYEQYF. Written as DNA, the CDR3 is TGCGCCAGCAGCTTGGACGTTACCGCGTACGAGCAGTACTTC.

This clone was picked up a small number of times. The sample has other DNA sequences that encode this CDR3 too. The CDR3 spells CASSIDGGNQPQHF. The CDR3, as DNA: TGTGCCAGTAGTATAGATGGGGGCAATCAGCCCCAGCATTTT. The chain joins TRBV19 to TRBJ1-5, with D hard to call. Germline loops: CDR1 LNHDA, CDR2 SQIVND (reference sequence). V lost 0 bases to trimming and J lost 2 bases, with 5 bases between them. This CDR3 has 14 residues.

This clone was counted between two and nine times. The rearrangement joins TRBV6-5 to TRBJ1-1; the D is unclear. Per the germline V gene, CDR1 is MNHEY and CDR2 is SVGAGI. The CDR3 covers 13 residues. Between the trimmed V and J ends, which lost 6 bases and 1 base, there was a span of 9 bases. CDR3 sequence reads: CASRTMGNTEAFF. The CDR3 DNA follows: TGTGCCAGCAGGACGATGGGGAACACTGAAGCTTTCTTT.

This chain uses TRBV7-2 with TRBJ2-1; the D is unclear. Trimming pared 8 bases from V and 7 bases from J, leaving 9 bases between. CDR1 and CDR2 from the germline V gene are SGHTA and FQGNSA. The CDR3 is 11 residues long. The CDR3 here is CASGSVNEQFF. CDR3 DNA: TGTGCCAGCGGAAGTGTAAATGAGCAGTTCTTC.

The V call is TRBV25-1, the J call TRBJ2-7; D unclear. Per germline, CDR1 MGHDK and CDR2 SYGVNS. Trimming removed 1 base from V and 2 bases from J, with 9 bases in between. CDR3 length equals 14 residues. The CDR3 DNA reads as TGTGCCAGCAGTGAATTCGACACAACCTACGAGCAGTACTTC. Translated: CASSEFDTTYEQYF.

The table lists this clone with a few counts. CDR3 amino acids: CASSLVQGAQHYTF. The CDR3 nucleotides are TGTGCCAGCAGCTTGGTACAGGGGGCCCAGCACTACACCTTC. The chain recombines TRBV5-4 with TRBJ1-2; TRBD1 matches 9 bases. The germline CDR1 and CDR2 sequences are SGHNT and YYREEE (reference sequence). This CDR3 is 14 amino acids long. The trim removed 0 bases at V and 10 bases at J, leaving 7 bases unmatched.

In nucleotides, the CDR3 is TGTGCCACCAGCAGAGATAACCAGGGTTATCAGCCCCAGCATTTT. This codes for CATSRDNQGYQPQHF. The V gene is TRBV15, the J gene TRBJ1-5, with D perhaps matching TRBD1 (5 bases). Germline CDR1 is LNHNV and CDR2 is YYDKDF (reference sequence). The CDR3 totals 15 residues. Trimming left V 0 bases short and J 5 bases short, with 11 bases between.

The genes are TRBV5-8 and TRBJ2-1; D perhaps matches TRBD2 (6 bases). Germline V gives CDR1 SGHTS, CDR2 YDEGEE. Trimming took off 3 bases at V and 6 bases at J, with 10 bases between the two ends. This CDR3 spans 13 amino acids. CDR3 coding DNA: TGTGCCAGCAGCTCCGGGACTGTCAATGAGCAGTTCTTC. Translated, it gives CASSSGTVNEQFF.

This chain connects TRBV5-1 to TRBJ2-3; 9 nucleotides align to TRBD2. Germline V lookup: CDR1 SGHRS, CDR2 YFSETQ. J lost 0 bases, V lost 6 bases, and 8 bases had no gene match. This CDR3 has 16 amino acids. The CDR3: CASTSGLAASTDTQYF. CDR3 nucleotides: TGCGCCAGCACCTCGGGACTAGCTGCTAGCACAGATACGCAGTATTTT.

As to this clone: No DNA is shown, since the ends of the CDR3 on it are uncertain; the CDR3 is the one TCRdb lists. This sequence joins TRBV5-4 and TRBJ1-2. The germline CDR1 and CDR2 sequences are SGHNT and YYREEE (reference sequence). Inclusive of both ends, the CDR3 amounts to 14 amino acids. CDR3: CASSFFLENYGYTF.